The T cell receptor beta chain under discussion was sequenced for a study of CD8+ T cells in alopecia areata. Study observations and caveats: Across lesional scalp, and particularly alopecia totalis/universalis, clonality surpassed that of normal scalp. Mice showed clearer TCR sharing than patients did, a gap that was possibly HLA-related. Scalp data also include sequences from resident alphabeta T cells of normal skin.

This clone was seen a handful of times. What it binds is not known. The gene names given are mouse names. The read ends 4 residues early relative to the CDR3; the germline J gene fills the gap. The CDR3 is 11 residues long. From germline, CDR1 is FNHDT and CDR2 SITEND (reference sequence). It was cDNA, reverse transcribed from extracted RNA, that served as the sequencing template. TCRdb keeps only in-frame clones here, not all; method: immunoSEQ multiplex PCR. This table holds approximately 280,000 clones with no singletons; the top ten claim 1.2%. Markers used for sorting pooled cutaneous lymph node cells were CD4, CD8alpha, NKG2D, NKG2ACE and others.

Source material: CD4+ T cells sorted from a lymph node. The chain employs TRBV19 and TRBJ1-1; 7 bases fit TRBD1. The TCR sequence derives from a C3H/HeJ mouse with alopecia areata. This line is of MHC haplotype H2-k. The sequenced part of the CDR3 DNA is TGTGCCAGCAAAACAGGGGCA. Protein product: CASKTGA. The CDR3, in full, reads CASKTGAEVFF. The entire variable domain, with the rest obtained from reference TRBV19 and TRBJ1-1, is as follows: GGIITQTPKFLIGQEGQKLTLKCQQNFNHDTMYWYRQDSGKGLRLIYYSITENDLQKGDLSEGYDASREKKSSFSLTVTSAQKNEMAVFLCASKTGAEVFFGKGTRLTVV.